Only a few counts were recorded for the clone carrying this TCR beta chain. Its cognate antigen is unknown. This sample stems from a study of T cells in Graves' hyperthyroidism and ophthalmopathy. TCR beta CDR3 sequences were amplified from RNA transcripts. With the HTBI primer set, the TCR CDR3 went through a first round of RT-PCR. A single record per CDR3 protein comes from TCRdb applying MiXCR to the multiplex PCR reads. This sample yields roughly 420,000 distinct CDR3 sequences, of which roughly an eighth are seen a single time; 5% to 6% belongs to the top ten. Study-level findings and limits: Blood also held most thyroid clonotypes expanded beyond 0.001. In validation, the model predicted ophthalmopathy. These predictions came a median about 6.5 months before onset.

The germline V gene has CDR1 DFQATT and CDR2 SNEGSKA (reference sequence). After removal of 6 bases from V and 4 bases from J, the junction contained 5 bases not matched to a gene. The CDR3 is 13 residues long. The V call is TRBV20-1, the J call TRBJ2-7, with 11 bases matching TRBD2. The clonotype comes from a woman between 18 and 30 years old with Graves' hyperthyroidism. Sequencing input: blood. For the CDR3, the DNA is TGCAGTGCCCTAAGACTAGCGGGATACGAGCAGTACTTC. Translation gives CSALRLAGYEQYF.